Included here is one TCR beta chain sequence, with context. Its specificity is not known. The sample belongs to a study of cytomegalovirus exposure and HLA in healthy donors. Study-level results: Later analysis placed DRB1 highest and HLA-C lowest in TCR association rates, which differed by HLA locus. Being indistinguishable, some V segments were excluded, TRBV6-2 and TRBV6-3 among them.

Primers included in the PCR were 60 Vbeta and 13 Jbeta primers. The assay was immunoSEQ multiplex PCR, and TCRdb's table has in-frame clones only and misses some. The sample holds around 150,000 clones, around 80% seen once. V lost 3 bases and J lost 3, with 9 bases in between. Per germline, CDR1 KGHSH and CDR2 LQKENI. The CDR3 is 14 amino acids. The chain links TRBV18 to TRBJ2-1, with D hard to call. The sequenced sample was PBMCs. The receptor's source is a man between 40 and 49 years old in good health and CMV-seropositive. CDR3 DNA: TGTGCCAGCTCACCTACGAGAAGCTACAATGAGCAGTTCTTC. Its translation is CASSPTRSYNEQFF.